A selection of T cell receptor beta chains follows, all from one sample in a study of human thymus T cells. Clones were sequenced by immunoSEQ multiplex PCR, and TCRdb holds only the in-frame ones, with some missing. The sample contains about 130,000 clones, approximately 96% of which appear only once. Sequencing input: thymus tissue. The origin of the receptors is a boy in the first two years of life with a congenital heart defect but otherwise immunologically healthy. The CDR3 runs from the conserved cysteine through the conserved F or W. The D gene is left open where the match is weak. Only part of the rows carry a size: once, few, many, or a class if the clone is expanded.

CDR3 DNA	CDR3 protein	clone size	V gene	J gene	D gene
TGTGCCAGCAGCCAATGGCGCCCATGGGAGACGGACCCCGTTATGAACACTGAAGCTTTCTTT	CASSQWRPWETDPVMNTEAFF	NA	TRBV14	TRBJ1-1	NA
TGTGCCAGCTACGCCCCCGCAGGGGGCAATCAAAACACCATATATTTT	CASYAPAGGNQNTIYF	NA	TRBV18	TRBJ1-3	TRBD1
TGTGCCAGCAGCTCAACAGACAGGGATTCCTACGAGCAGTACTTC	CASSSTDRDSYEQYF	NA	TRBV5-6	TRBJ2-7	TRBD1
TGTGCCATAACGACAGGGGGCGCGAATCAGCCCCAGCATTTT	CAITTGGANQPQHF	once	TRBV6-1	TRBJ1-5	TRBD1
TGTGCCTGGGGGGCGGGACAGGGGAAGTGGGGCACTGAAGCTTTCTTT	CAWGAGQGKWGTEAFF	NA	TRBV30	TRBJ1-1	TRBD1
TGCAGTGCTGACACGGCAGATACGCAGTATTTT	CSADTADTQYF	NA	TRBV20-1	TRBJ2-3	NA
TGTGCCAGCAGCTTTGGGGGCCCTGAAGCTTTCTTT	CASSFGGPEAFF	NA	TRBV7-2	TRBJ1-1	NA
TGTGCCAGCAAACGGGGGAAGAAAACAGATACGCAGTATTTT	CASKRGKKTDTQYF	NA	TRBV27	TRBJ2-3	NA
TGTGCCAGCTCAGTCCTAGGGGAAAAACTGTTTTTT	CASSVLGEKLFF	once	TRBV7-9	TRBJ1-4	NA
TGTGCCATCAGTGCCTGGACTAGACAGACCCAGTACTTC	CAISAWTRQTQYF	NA	TRBV10-3	TRBJ2-5	TRBD2
TGTGCCAGCAGCCTGGGGTTAGTGGGTGAAAAACTGTTTTTT	CASSLGLVGEKLFF	NA	TRBV7-2	TRBJ1-4	NA
TGTGCCAGCAGCCCGCGGACAGGGGACGTCTATGGCTACACCTTC	CASSPRTGDVYGYTF	few	TRBV9	TRBJ1-2	TRBD1
TGTGCCAGCAGTGAACCGCCGACTAGCTGCCCTACGCAGTATTTT	CASSEPPTSCPTQYF	NA	TRBV2	TRBJ2-3	TRBD2
TGTGCCAGCAGTTTATCGAGGAACAGGGGGCAAGGGGGCTACACCTTC	CASSLSRNRGQGGYTF	NA	TRBV27	TRBJ1-2	TRBD1
TGCGCCAGCAGCCACGAAACGATCCCACACAACCCACGGACCGGCGCTTACAATGAGCAGTTCTTC	CASSHETIPHNPRTGAYNEQFF	NA	TRBV4-1	TRBJ2-1	NA
TGTGCCAGCAGCTGGGGGGGAGGGACAGGGCTCTCTGGGGCCAACGTCCTGACTTTC	CASSWGGGTGLSGANVLTF	NA	TRBV11-3	TRBJ2-6	TRBD1
TGCGCCAGCAGAGAGAACACCGGGGAGCTGTTTTTT	CASRENTGELFF	NA	TRBV10-1	TRBJ2-2	NA
TGTGCCAGCTCAGGGCCCGGGGAGCTGTTTTTT	CASSGPGELFF	NA	TRBV11-1	TRBJ2-2	NA
TGTGCCATCAGAAGAGCTAGCGGGGGATCTAGCACAGATACGCAGTATTTT	CAIRRASGGSSTDTQYF	NA	TRBV10-3	TRBJ2-3	TRBD2
TGTGCCAGCAGTCGTAGCGCACCCCCTACCATCACTGAGCAGTTCTTC	CASSRSAPPTITEQFF	NA	TRBV13	TRBJ2-1	NA
TGTGCCAGCAGTTTACCATCCGGTAGGACAGGGGAAAGAAATGAGCAGTTCTTC	CASSLPSGRTGERNEQFF	NA	TRBV28	TRBJ2-1	TRBD1
TGTGCCAGCAGTGACAGAGCAGAGGACACTGAAGCTTTCTTT	CASSDRAEDTEAFF	NA	TRBV27	TRBJ1-1	NA
TGTGCCAGCAGTGAGGACAGGGCACCGACCGGGGAGCTGTTTTTT	CASSEDRAPTGELFF	NA	TRBV6-1	TRBJ2-2	TRBD1
TGTGCCAGCAGCGTAGGCTATTTTGAGGGCGTAAGAGGAAACACCATATATTTT	CASSVGYFEGVRGNTIYF	NA	TRBV9	TRBJ1-3	NA
TGTGCCAGCAGTGAAGCACGGGGCGCCTACTATGGCTACACCTTC	CASSEARGAYYGYTF	NA	TRBV6-1	TRBJ1-2	NA
TGTGCCAGCAGCGGGACTAGCGGGTGGGGGGCAGATACGCAGTATTTT	CASSGTSGWGADTQYF	NA	TRBV9	TRBJ2-3	TRBD2
TGTGCCAGCAGCTTAGCAACTAGCGGGGCCGACTACGAGCAGTACTTC	CASSLATSGADYEQYF	NA	TRBV7-2	TRBJ2-7	TRBD2
TGTGCCAGCAGCTTAGCGGGGGGGTTTGAGACCCAGTACTTC	CASSLAGGFETQYF	NA	TRBV7-2	TRBJ2-5	TRBD2
TGTGCCAGCAGCGATGGAAACGGTCAGCCCCAGCATTTT	CASSDGNGQPQHF	NA	TRBV27	TRBJ1-5	NA
TGTGCCTGGGCCTCAGGGGGGACCGACTACGAGCAGTACTTC	CAWASGGTDYEQYF	NA	TRBV30	TRBJ2-7	NA
TGTGCCTGGAGTGGGTCGAACACCGGGGAGCTGTTTTTT	CAWSGSNTGELFF	NA	TRBV30	TRBJ2-2	NA
TGTGCCAGCAGCCCCGTTTTGGGGATTCCAGATACGCAGTATTTT	CASSPVLGIPDTQYF	NA	TRBV13	TRBJ2-3	NA
TGCGCCAGCACCAGACGAGGCTACACCTTC	CASTRRGYTF	NA	TRBV23-1	TRBJ1-2	NA
TGTGCCTGGAGTGTACAGGGACGGGTGAACACCGGGGAGCTGTTTTTT	CAWSVQGRVNTGELFF	NA	TRBV30	TRBJ2-2	NA
TGTGCCAGCCTGGGACGGGGGGGGACTGCCGGCTACGAGCAGTACTTC	CASLGRGGTAGYEQYF	NA	TRBV28	TRBJ2-7	TRBD2
TGCGCCAGTTCCCCCGGGGGAAGGGGGCTCGAAAAACTGTTTTTT	CASSPGGRGLEKLFF	NA	TRBV4-3	TRBJ1-4	TRBD1
TGTGCCAGCAGCTTAGCCGGATGGGCTAATGAAAAACTGTTTTTT	CASSLAGWANEKLFF	NA	TRBV7-9	TRBJ1-4	NA
TGTGCCAGCAGCCCCCGGGACTGGAGCTCCTACAATGAGCAGTTCTTC	CASSPRDWSSYNEQFF	NA	TRBV14	TRBJ2-1	NA
TGTGCCAGCAGCCCCCCGGGGACTCATCCTGGAGTGTTGGACGAGCAGTACTTC	CASSPPGTHPGVLDEQYF	NA	TRBV7-9	TRBJ2-7	NA
TGTGCCAGCAGTACGACAGGGGAGGGACCCTACAATGAGCAGTTCTTC	CASSTTGEGPYNEQFF	NA	TRBV27	TRBJ2-1	NA
TGTGCCTGGAACCCAACTAGGAGCACAGATACGCAGTATTTT	CAWNPTRSTDTQYF	NA	TRBV30	TRBJ2-3	NA
TGTGCCTGGGACCCGGGACAGGGCTACTACGAGCAGTACTTC	CAWDPGQGYYEQYF	NA	TRBV30	TRBJ2-7	TRBD1
TGTGCCAGCAGCCCTCAGCGTCGCACAGATACGCAGTATTTT	CASSPQRRTDTQYF	NA	TRBV28	TRBJ2-3	NA